These 14 T cell receptor beta chains were sequenced from one sample in a study of T cells in Graves' hyperthyroidism and ophthalmopathy. The source material, RNA transcripts, was used to amplify TCR beta CDR3 regions. A set of HTBI primers served as the primers for a first-round RT-PCR of the TCR CDR3. One entry per CDR3 protein, called by TCRdb with MiXCR from the multiplex PCR reads. The sample includes about 500,000 distinct CDR3 sequences, over 15% of them seen just once. The sequenced material came from blood. The receptors stem from a woman aged 18-29 years with Graves' hyperthyroidism.

This clonotype appeared many times. The chain carries TRBV6-1 and TRBJ2-7; D is tentatively TRBD1 or TRBD2 (5 bases each). Trimming removed 6 bases at V and 2 bases at J, with 11 bases between. The CDR3 extends over 13 amino acids. Germline assignment: CDR1 MNHNS and CDR2 SASEGT. The CDR3 DNA sequence: TGTGCCAGCAGCCGGGACGGGACCTACGAGCAGTACTTC. This encodes CASSRDGTYEQYF.

This chain links TRBV6-1 with TRBJ1-2, with 7 nucleotides matching TRBD1. The germline V gene has CDR1 MNHNS and CDR2 SASEGT. Germline trimming cut 6 bases from V and 0 bases from J; bases unmatched to any gene: 7. The CDR3 loop spans 15 amino acids. As DNA, the CDR3 is TGTGCCAGCAGCTTGACAGGGAAACCTAACTATGGCTACACCTTC. It is translated as CASSLTGKPNYGYTF.

Comment on this clonotype: Germline is not matched at one junction end, which may reflect a read error. The gene calls are TRBV20-1 and TRBJ2-5; the D is unclear. This CDR3 is 14 amino acids long. Germline CDR1 is DFQATT and CDR2 is SNEGSKA (reference sequence). The chain's CDR3 is CSARGRAPQETHYF. CDR3 DNA sequence: TGCAGTGCTAGAGGCAGAGCCCCACAAGAGACCCACTACTTC.

This clonotype has at least ten counts. This chain connects TRBV28 to TRBJ2-7; D might be TRBD1 (6 bases). V lost 3 bases, J lost 4 bases, and 19 bases lay in between. The germline CDR1 and CDR2 sequences are MDHEN and SYDVKM. The CDR3 runs 16 residues. CDR3 bases: TGTGCCAGCAGTTTCGCCAAAGCAGGGGATCGGTACGAGCAGTACTTC. Translating it yields CASSFAKAGDRYEQYF. Drawing the rest from reference TRBV28 and TRBJ2-7, the complete variable domain is DVKVTQSSRYLVKRTGEKVFLECVQDMDHENMFWYRQDPGLGLRLIYFSYDVKMKEKGDIPEGYSVSREKKERFSLILESASTNQTSMYLCASSFAKAGDRYEQYFGPGTRLTVT.

The table lists this clonotype with many counts. The chain uses TRBV12-3 or TRBV12-4 and TRBJ1-4; TRBD1 agrees at 7 bases. The V segment lost 3 bases and the J segment 7 bases; nucleotides outside the gene matches: 5. This CDR3 contains 14 residues. The CDR3 loop is CASSLFQGGEKLFF. The CDR3 DNA sequence: TGTGCCAGCAGTTTGTTCCAGGGGGGTGAAAAACTGTTTTTT.

The V and J genes are TRBV6-5 and TRBJ1-2; 9 bases agree with TRBD1. After removal of 4 bases from V and 4 bases from J, the junction contained 7 bases not matched to a gene. Germline lookup yields CDR1 MNHEY and CDR2 SVGAGI. The CDR3 consists of 15 residues. The CDR3 protein is CASSSTGGELYGYTF. CDR3 coding DNA: TGTGCCAGCAGTTCGACAGGGGGGGAACTCTATGGCTACACCTTC.

This chain uses TRBV5-1 with TRBJ1-5, with 8 bases that match TRBD1. CDR3 length equals 14 residues. After removal of 0 bases from V and 5 bases from J, the junction contained 1 base not matched to a gene. Germline CDR1 SGHRS, CDR2 YFSETQ. The CDR3 DNA reads TGCGCCAGCAGCTTGGAGGGACAGGATCAGCCCCAGCATTTT. This codes for CASSLEGQDQPQHF.

This clonotype has just a few counts. The J gene is TRBJ2-3, the V gene TRBV3-1, with TRBD2 as a possible D gene (6 bases). From germline, CDR1 is LGHDT and CDR2 YNNKEL (reference sequence). Between the trimmed V and J ends, which lost 1 base and 5 bases, there was a span of 13 bases. The CDR3 runs 15 residues. CDR3 nucleotides: TGTGCCAGCAGCCAAGTCACGGGAGCCGTAGATACGCAGTATTTT. Amino acids: CASSQVTGAVDTQYF.

The chain employs TRBV24-1 and TRBJ1-5, with D perhaps matching TRBD1 (5 bases). Germline V gene lookup returns CDR1 KGHDR and CDR2 SFDVKD. Trimming pared 2 bases from V and 1 base from J, leaving 8 bases between. The CDR3 has 15 residues. As DNA, the CDR3 is TGTGCCACCAGTGATTCTTCAGGGAGCAATCAGCCCCAGCATTTT. Translated: CATSDSSGSNQPQHF.

This clonotype was picked up a small number of times. The chain combines TRBV7-3 with TRBJ2-1; 7 nucleotides line up with TRBD2. Germline assignment: CDR1 SGHTA and CDR2 FQGTGA. This CDR3 has 17 amino acids. V lost 5 bases to trimming and J lost 8 bases; unmatched junction nucleotides: 18. In DNA form, the CDR3 reads TGTGCCAGCAGCCTATCCCCGACTAAAACTAGCGTTTATGAGCAGTTCTTC. Translation: CASSLSPTKTSVYEQFF.

This clonotype was seen at least ten times. This sequence joins TRBV20-1 and TRBJ2-1; D could derive from TRBD1 or TRBD2 (5 bases each). Trimming took off 0 bases at V and 8 bases at J, with 11 bases between the two ends. The CDR3 length is 13 residues. Germline CDR1 DFQATT, CDR2 SNEGSKA (reference sequence). CDR3 DNA sequence: TGCAGTGCTAGAGAGGGACCCTCGGATGAGCAGTTCTTC. As protein: CSAREGPSDEQFF.

V usage is TRBV5-1 and J usage is TRBJ2-1; a possible D gene is TRBD1 (6 bases). In germline, CDR1 is SGHRS, CDR2 YFSETQ. V dropped 6 bases and J dropped 4 bases, with 20 bases sitting between them. The CDR3 contains 16 residues. CDR3 coding DNA: TGCGCCAGCACACTCTTCCGGGACGGGACATACAATGAGCAGTTCTTC. Translation gives CASTLFRDGTYNEQFF.

This clonotype was counted only a few times. This chain uses TRBV5-1 with TRBJ1-5; no reliable D call. Germline CDR1 reads SGHRS; CDR2 reads YFSETQ. The CDR3 extends over 13 amino acids. V gave up 4 bases and J gave up 4 bases, with 9 bases separating them. CDR3 protein: CASSPTPNQPQHF. In DNA, the CDR3 is TGCGCCAGCAGCCCAACCCCTAATCAGCCCCAGCATTTT.

This clonotype was counted between two and nine times. The chain combines TRBV19 with TRBJ2-5, with D possibly being TRBD1 (6 bases). The CDR3 runs to 15 residues. V was cut by 6 bases and J by 4 bases, with 18 bases left in between. Per germline, CDR1 LNHDA and CDR2 SQIVND (reference sequence). The CDR3, as DNA: TGTGCCAGTAGGGAACAGGGTAGGGTGGCAGAGACCCAGTACTTC. Translated: CASREQGRVAETQYF. The entire variable domain, with the rest obtained from reference TRBV19 and TRBJ2-5, is as follows: DGGITQSPKYLFRKEGQNVTLSCEQNLNHDAMYWYRQDPGQGLRLIYYSQIVNDFQKGDIAEGYSVSREKKESFPLTVTSAQKNPTAFYLCASREQGRVAETQYFGPGTRLLVL.